These T cell receptor beta chains were read from a single sample in a study of CD8 T cells in ankylosing spondylitis. TCRdb independently ran MiXCR on the 5' RACE reads; one entry per CDR3 protein. The data show under 450,000 distinct CDR3 sequences, roughly 20% seen once. The sequenced material came from blood, either unsorted or a sorted T cell fraction (not recorded which). These receptor sequences come from a male donor with ankylosing spondylitis or in good health (not recorded which). The CDR3 runs from the conserved cysteine through the conserved F or W. The D gene is left open where the match is weak. Rows give clone size only sometimes, using once, few, many, or a class for an expanded clone.

>few|TRBJ1-1|-|TRBV6-5
CASSYSLRYLNTEAFF
TGTGCCAGCAGTTACTCCCTTAGGTATTTGAACACTGAAGCTTTCTTT
>-|TRBJ2-3|-|TRBV12-3/TRBV12-4
CASSLPQVVSSTDTQYF
TGTGCCAGCAGTTTACCGCAGGTGGTGTCTAGCACAGATACGCAGTATTTT
>-|TRBJ2-7|-|TRBV7-8
CASSFGGTPFYEQYF
TGTGCCAGCAGCTTTGGCGGGACACCATTCTACGAGCAGTACTTC
>-|TRBJ2-2|-|TRBV4-1
CASSQGPDTGELFF
TGCGCCAGCAGCCAAGGACCAGACACCGGGGAGCTGTTTTTT
>-|TRBJ2-5|-|TRBV6-6
CASSYTSQETQYF
TGTGCCAGCAGTTATACGAGCCAAGAGACCCAGTACTTC
>few|TRBJ2-1|TRBD1|TRBV29-1
CSVEQGAGYYPYGQFF
TGCAGCGTTGAGCAGGGGGCGGGTTACTATCCATATGGGCAGTTCTTC
>many|TRBJ2-7|TRBD1|TRBV2
CASGGQGSSYEQYF
TGTGCCAGCGGGGGACAGGGGAGCTCCTACGAGCAGTACTTC
>few|TRBJ1-2|-|TRBV12-3/TRBV12-4
CASSLGPDMGYGYTF
TGTGCCAGCAGCCTAGGGCCGGACATGGGGTATGGCTACACCTTC
>few|TRBJ1-4|-|TRBV12-3/TRBV12-4
CASSFLSSNEKLFF
TGTGCCAGCAGTTTCCTGTCGTCCAATGAAAAACTGTTTTTT
>few|TRBJ2-1|-|TRBV3-1
CASSQEFDRRPYNEQFF
TGTGCCAGCAGCCAAGAGTTCGACAGGCGCCCCTACAATGAGCAGTTCTTC
>-|TRBJ2-2|TRBD1|TRBV5-1
CASSNNRGLGELFF
TGCGCCAGCAGCAACAACAGGGGGCTCGGGGAGCTGTTTTTT
>-|TRBJ2-7|-|TRBV9
CASSVGGVYEQYF
TGTGCCAGCAGCGTAGGGGGGGTGTACGAGCAGTACTTC
>-|TRBJ2-7|-|TRBV20-1
CSARAGEKPYEQYF
TGCAGTGCTAGAGCGGGCGAAAAACCCTACGAGCAGTACTTC
>-|TRBJ2-1|TRBD2|TRBV5-5
CASSEGTSTTYNEQFF
TGTGCCAGCAGCGAGGGGACTAGCACTACCTACAATGAGCAGTTCTTC
>-|TRBJ2-2|-|TRBV12-3/TRBV12-4
CASTELWGIPGELFF
TGTGCCAGCACCGAACTGTGGGGGATTCCCGGGGAGCTGTTTTTT
>few|TRBJ2-5|TRBD1|TRBV4-1
CASSLRDREETQYF
TGCGCCAGCAGCCTCCGGGACAGGGAAGAGACCCAGTACTTC
>-|TRBJ1-6|-|TRBV5-1
CASSLAGFGDSPLHF
TGCGCCAGCAGCTTGGCGGGCTTTGGGGATTCACCCCTCCACTTT
>few|TRBJ2-1|TRBD2|TRBV11-2
CASSLGLLAGGTLDYNEQFF
TGTGCCAGCAGCTTAGGGTTACTAGCGGGGGGCACTTTAGATTACAATGAGCAGTTCTTC
>few|TRBJ2-5|-|TRBV4-1
CASRAHLSRGETQYF
TGCGCCAGCCGAGCACATCTAAGTCGAGGAGAGACCCAGTACTTC
>few|TRBJ2-5|TRBD2|TRBV7-9
CASSLDAGGPRTQYF
TGTGCCAGCAGCTTAGATGCGGGGGGACCACGAACCCAGTACTTC